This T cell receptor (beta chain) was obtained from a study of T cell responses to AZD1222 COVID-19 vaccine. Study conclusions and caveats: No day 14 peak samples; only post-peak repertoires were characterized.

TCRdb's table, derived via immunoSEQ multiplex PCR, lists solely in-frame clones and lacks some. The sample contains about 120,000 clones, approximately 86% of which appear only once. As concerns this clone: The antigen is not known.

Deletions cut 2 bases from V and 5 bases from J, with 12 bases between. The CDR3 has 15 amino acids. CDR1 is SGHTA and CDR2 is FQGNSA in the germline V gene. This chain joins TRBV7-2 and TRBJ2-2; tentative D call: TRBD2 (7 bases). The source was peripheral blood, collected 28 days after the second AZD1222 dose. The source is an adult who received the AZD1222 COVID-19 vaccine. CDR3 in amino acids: CASSLSGGGTGELFF. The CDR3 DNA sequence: TGTGCCAGCAGCTTATCGGGGGGCGGAACCGGGGAGCTGTTTTTT. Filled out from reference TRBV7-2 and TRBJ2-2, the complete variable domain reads GAGVSQSPSNKVTEKGKDVELRCDPISGHTALYWYRQSLGQGLEFLIYFQGNSAPDKSGLPSDRFSAERTGGSVSTLTIQRTQQEDSAVYLCASSLSGGGTGELFFGEGSRLTVL.